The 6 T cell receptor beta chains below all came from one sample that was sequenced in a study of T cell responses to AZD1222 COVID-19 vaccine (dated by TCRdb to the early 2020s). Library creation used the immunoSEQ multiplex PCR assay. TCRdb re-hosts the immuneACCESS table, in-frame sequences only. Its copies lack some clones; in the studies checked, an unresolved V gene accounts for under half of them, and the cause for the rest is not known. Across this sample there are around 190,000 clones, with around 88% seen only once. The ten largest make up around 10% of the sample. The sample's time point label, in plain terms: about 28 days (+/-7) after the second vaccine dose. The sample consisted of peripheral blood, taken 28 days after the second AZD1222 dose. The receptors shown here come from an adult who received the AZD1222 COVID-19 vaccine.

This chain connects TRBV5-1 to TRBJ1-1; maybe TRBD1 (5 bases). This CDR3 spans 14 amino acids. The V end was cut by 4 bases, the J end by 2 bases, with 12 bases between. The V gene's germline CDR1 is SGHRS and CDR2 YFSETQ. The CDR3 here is CASSQGASNTEAFF. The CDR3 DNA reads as TGCGCCAGCAGCCAAGGGGCCTCCAACACTGAAGCTTTCTTT. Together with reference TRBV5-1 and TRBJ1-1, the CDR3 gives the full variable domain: KAGVTQTPRYLIKTRGQQVTLSCSPISGHRSVSWYQQTPGQGLQFLFEYFSETQRNKGNFPGRFSGRQFSNSRSEMNVSTLELGDSALYLCASSQGASNTEAFFGQGTRLTVV.

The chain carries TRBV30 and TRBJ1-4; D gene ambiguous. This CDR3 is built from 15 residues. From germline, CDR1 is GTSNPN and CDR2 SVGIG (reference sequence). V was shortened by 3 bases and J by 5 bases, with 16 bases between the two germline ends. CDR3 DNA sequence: TGTGCCTGGAGCATTCTCTTCGCTAGCAATGAAAAACTGTTTTTT. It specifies CAWSILFASNEKLFF.

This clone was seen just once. The CDR3 DNA follows: TGCAGCGTTACAGGGGGCGGGAGATATGGCTACACCTTC. It encodes CSVTGGGRYGYTF. J is TRBJ1-2 and V is TRBV29-1; TRBD1 aligns across 9 bases. Looked up from germline, CDR1 is SQVTM and CDR2 is ANQGSEA. This CDR3 has 13 residues. Trimming removed 5 bases from V and 5 bases from J; junction bases left unmatched: 6. The whole variable domain, filled in from reference TRBV29-1 and TRBJ1-2, reads SAVISQKPSRDICQRGTSLTIQCQVDSQVTMMFWYRQQPGQSLTLIATANQGSEATYESGFVIDKFPISRPNLTFSTLTVSNMSPEDSSIYLCSVTGGGRYGYTFGSGTRLTVV.

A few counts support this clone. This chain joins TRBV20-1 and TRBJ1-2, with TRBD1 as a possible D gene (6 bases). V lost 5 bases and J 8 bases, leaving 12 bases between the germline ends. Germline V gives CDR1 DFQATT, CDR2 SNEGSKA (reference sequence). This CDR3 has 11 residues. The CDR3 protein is CSAPSGVGYTF. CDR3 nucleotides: TGCAGTGCTCCTTCAGGGGTCGGCTACACCTTC.

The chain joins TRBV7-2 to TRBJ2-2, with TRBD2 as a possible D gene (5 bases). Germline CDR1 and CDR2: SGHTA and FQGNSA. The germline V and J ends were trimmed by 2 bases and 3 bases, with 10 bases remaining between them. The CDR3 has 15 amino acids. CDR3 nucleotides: TGTGCCAGCAGCTTAAAACTAGTGGACACCGGGGAGCTGTTTTTT. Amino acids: CASSLKLVDTGELFF.

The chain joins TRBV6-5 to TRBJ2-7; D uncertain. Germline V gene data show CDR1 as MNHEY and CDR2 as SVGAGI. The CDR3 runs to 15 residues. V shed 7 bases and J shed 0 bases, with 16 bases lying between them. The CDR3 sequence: CASMASGLSSYEQYF. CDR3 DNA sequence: TGTGCCAGCATGGCTTCAGGCCTTAGCTCCTACGAGCAGTACTTC.